This T cell receptor (beta chain) is drawn from a study of blood T cell repertoires in COVID-19. On the study more broadly: Donors in the United States, Italy and Spain gave samples during acute or convalescent COVID-19. Sources were T cells, B-cell-depleted T cells, or PBMCs; the material itself was cDNA or gDNA.

In the original workflow: Reference gene primer amplification in the assay estimated nucleated cell counts. Repertoires were generated with immunoSEQ multiplex PCR, while TCRdb's copy carries only in-frame clones and drops some. V, J and clone size derive from that table, while D and trimming were established from the DNA sequence. The table includes about 58,000 clones, around 87% detected once. Deletions cut 4 bases from V and 6 bases from J, with 9 bases between. Germline V lookup: CDR1 MNHEY, CDR2 SMNVEV (reference sequence). The CDR3 loop spans 13 amino acids. This TCR derives from a human donor with active COVID-19. The donor label of this sample is uncertain. This chain joins TRBV27 and TRBJ2-2; D is perhaps TRBD1 (6 bases). The sequencing input was peripheral blood. Here the CDR3 reads CASSYNRAGELFF. CDR3 DNA sequence: TGTGCCAGCAGTTACAACAGGGCCGGGGAGCTGTTTTTT.